This T cell receptor beta chain was profiled in a study of regulatory T cells in long-lasting Graves disease. Study observations and caveats: Persistent Graves' patients showed reduced TCR diversity versus newly diagnosed patients.

In regard to this clonotype: Its antigen is still unknown.

The sample's time point: persistent/refractory GD, antithyroid drugs over 5 years with positive TRAb. The TCR library was made from RNA that had been extracted from PBMCs in TRIzol. CDR3 regions were amplified by Arm-PCR using iRepertoire HTBI primers to build TCR beta libraries. TCRdb fed the multiplex PCR reads into MiXCR, producing one record per CDR3 protein. Seen here are about 430,000 distinct CDR3 sequences, 21% observed once, and the top ten hold approximately 14%. From germline, CDR1 is LNHNV and CDR2 YYDKDF (reference sequence). The CDR3 contains 15 residues. V lost 0 bases, J lost 6 bases, and 2 bases stayed unmatched.

The source of this sequence is a female donor with Graves disease. Sample: peripheral blood mononuclear cells (PBMCs), taken when the disease was refractory, from a patient treated with antithyroid drugs. V is TRBV15 and J is TRBJ2-1; 10 nucleotides agree with TRBD2. The DNA of the CDR3 is TGTGCCACCAGCAGAGAGGCTAGCGGGGGCAATGAGCAGTTCTTC. It encodes CATSREASGGNEQFF. The whole variable domain, filled in from reference TRBV15 and TRBJ2-1, reads DAMVIQNPRYQVTQFGKPVTLSCSQTLNHNVMYWYQQKSSQAPKLLFHYYDKDFNNEADTPDNFQSRRPNTSFCFLDIRSPGLGDTAMYLCATSREASGGNEQFFGPGTRLTVL.